Following are 18 T cell receptor beta chains from one sample sequenced in a study of blood T cell repertoires in COVID-19. Sequencing was performed with immunoSEQ multiplex PCR; in TCRdb, only in-frame clones are kept and a portion is missing. Seen here are roughly 230,000 clones, approximately 84% observed once, and the top ten hold under 7%. Sequenced material: PBMCs or T cells enriched from blood (not recorded which). These receptors were collected from a woman aged 45-65 years who had been exposed to COVID-19.

This clone was seen just once. V and J are TRBV9 and TRBJ1-1; maybe TRBD1 (5 bases). The germline CDR1 and CDR2 sequences are SGDLS and YYNGEE. The CDR3 is 13 amino acids. V dropped 3 bases and J dropped 5 bases, with 11 bases sitting between them. This CDR3 is CASSAAGGTEAFF. CDR3 sequence (DNA): TGTGCCAGCAGCGCCGCCGGGGGGACTGAAGCTTTCTTT.

This clone was counted only a few times. Here the CDR3 reads CASSLIRSSYEQYF. In DNA, the CDR3 is TGTGCCAGCAGCCTAATAAGGAGCTCCTACGAGCAGTACTTC. This rearrangement joins TRBV7-8 to TRBJ2-7; D is uncertain. Looked up from germline, CDR1 is SGHVS and CDR2 is FQNEAQ. This CDR3 comprises 14 residues. V gave up 5 bases and J gave up 0 bases, with 11 bases separating them.

The gene calls are TRBV3-1 (or the pseudogene TRBV3-2) and TRBJ2-7, with D perhaps matching TRBD1 (6 bases). The CDR3 covers 15 residues. Germline lookup yields CDR1 LGHDT and CDR2 YNNKEL (reference sequence). The V and J ends lost 4 bases and 2 bases respectively, with 15 bases between them. The CDR3 DNA sequence: TGTGCCAGCAGCCCTGGGGGCCCGACCACCTACGAGCAGTACTTC. Translating it yields CASSPGGPTTYEQYF.

The chain employs TRBV5-4 and TRBJ1-2; 9 nucleotides agree with TRBD1. The length of the CDR3 is 14 residues. The V and J ends lost 2 bases and 8 bases, in that order; junction bases with no gene match: 7. From germline, CDR1 is SGHNT and CDR2 YYREEE (reference sequence). The CDR3 loop is CASSFGDRGGGYTF. The CDR3 DNA reads TGTGCCAGCAGCTTCGGAGACAGGGGGGGCGGCTACACCTTC.

The chain combines TRBV30 with TRBJ2-2, with D hard to call. Germline lookup yields CDR1 GTSNPN and CDR2 SVGIG (reference sequence). This CDR3 is built from 14 residues. V was pared by 4 bases and J by 4 bases, with 13 bases between. The CDR3 region is CAWKTSTGTGELFF. The CDR3 DNA sequence: TGTGCCTGGAAGACTTCCACGGGCACCGGGGAGCTGTTTTTT.

The CDR3 is CASSRDSTSGANVLTF. The CDR3 DNA sequence: TGCGCCAGTTCTCGGGACAGTACCTCTGGGGCCAACGTCCTGACTTTC. The J gene is TRBJ2-6, the V gene TRBV4-3; 7 nucleotides align to TRBD1. Germline CDR1 and CDR2: LGHNA and YSLEER. The CDR3 totals 16 residues. Germline trimming cut 9 bases from V and 0 bases from J; bases unmatched to any gene: 8.

The CDR3 spells CASSLGTSATDTQYF. The CDR3 DNA reads as TGTGCCAGCAGTTTAGGGACTAGCGCAACAGATACGCAGTATTTT. The rearrangement links TRBV27 to TRBJ2-3, with 10 bases identical to TRBD2. V lost 2 bases and J lost 3; bases outside the gene matches: 2. The CDR3 length is 15 residues. The germline gives CDR1 MNHEY, CDR2 SMNVEV (reference sequence).

The chain is built from TRBV5-1 and TRBJ1-1, with D unclear. Per the germline V gene, CDR1 is SGHRS and CDR2 is YFSETQ. V was cut by 0 bases and J by 8 bases, with 14 bases left in between. This CDR3 is 14 amino acids long. The CDR3 loop reads CASSLGGSQREAFF. CDR3 bases: TGCGCCAGCAGCTTGGGCGGGTCCCAACGGGAAGCTTTCTTT.

The chain couples TRBV16 to TRBJ1-5; the D is unclear. The germline gives CDR1 KGHSY, CDR2 FQNENV. The CDR3 is made up of 17 amino acids. V shed 4 bases and J shed 2 bases, with 18 bases lying between them. The CDR3 region is CASSRERSLPGNQPQHF. Written as DNA, the CDR3 is TGTGCCAGCAGCCGCGAAAGATCACTTCCCGGCAATCAGCCCCAGCATTTT.

The chain recombines TRBV11-2 with TRBJ1-2, with 9 bases matching TRBD1. Losses at the gene ends were 5 bases for V and 7 bases for J; bases not matched to a gene: 14. The CDR3 consists of 16 residues. Germline CDR1 and CDR2: SGHAT and FQNNGV. The CDR3 loop reads CASSPTDRGLRGGYTF. The CDR3 nucleotides read TGTGCCAGCAGCCCTACGGACAGGGGCTTAAGGGGTGGCTACACCTTC.

J is TRBJ1-1 and V is TRBV6-2 or TRBV6-3; no reliable D call. V was cut by 5 bases and J by 4 bases, with 14 bases left in between. CDR3 length: 14 amino acids. Germline values: CDR1 MNHEY, CDR2 SVGEGT. CDR3 coding DNA: TGTGCCAGCAGTCGGGCCCGGACTGGCACTGAAGCTTTCTTT. Its protein is CASSRARTGTEAFF.

The chain recombines TRBV3-1 (or the pseudogene TRBV3-2) with TRBJ2-2; 9 nucleotides agree with TRBD2. V was pared by 4 bases and J by 5 bases, with 14 bases of the junction left unmatched. This CDR3 region has 18 residues. Germline values: CDR1 LGHDT, CDR2 YNNKEL (reference sequence). DNA of the CDR3: TGTGCCAGCAGCCCCCAAGATTTACTAGCGGGCATGACCGGGGAGCTGTTTTTT. As protein: CASSPQDLLAGMTGELFF.

J is TRBJ1-2 and V is TRBV18; D not resolved. CDR1 KGHSH and CDR2 LQKENI come from the germline V gene. The CDR3 is 13 amino acids. The V gene lost 1 base and the J gene lost 5 bases, with 8 bases spanning the gap. CDR3 in DNA: TGTGCCAGCTCACCACAAGAGTGGTATGGCTACACCTTC. This sequence encodes CASSPQEWYGYTF.

This clone was seen only a few times. V and J are TRBV6-5 and TRBJ1-2, with 9 bases aligning to TRBD1. The junction had 6 bases not matched to a gene; V was cut back by 7 bases and J by 6 bases. In germline, CDR1 is MNHEY, CDR2 SVGAGI. The CDR3 runs to 13 residues. Written as DNA, the CDR3 is TGTGCCAGCAATAGACAGGGGGATGATGGCTACACCTTC. Its protein product is CASNRQGDDGYTF.

This chain uses TRBV9 with TRBJ2-1, with 7 bases fitting TRBD2. CDR1 and CDR2 from the germline V gene are SGDLS and YYNGEE. The J segment lost 15 bases and the V segment lost 0 bases, leaving 12 bases of the junction unmatched. CDR3 size: 14 residues. The CDR3 nucleotides read TGTGCCAGCAGCGTAGCGTCTAGCGGAGAGGGTCTGTTCTTC. It is translated as CASSVASSGEGLFF.

This rearrangement joins TRBV10-3 to TRBJ2-3; 9 bases line up with TRBD1. The CDR3 consists of 17 residues. Per the germline V gene, CDR1 is ENHRY and CDR2 is SYGVKD. V was pared by 3 bases and J by 4 bases, with 11 bases of the junction left unmatched. The chain's CDR3 is CAISENRMGQGADTQYF. The CDR3 DNA reads TGTGCCATCAGTGAAAATCGAATGGGACAGGGAGCAGATACGCAGTATTTT.

This chain joins TRBV29-1 and TRBJ1-2; D unresolved. Per germline, CDR1 SQVTM and CDR2 ANQGSEA. This CDR3 spans 11 amino acids. V gave up 1 base and J gave up 7 bases, with 7 bases separating them. The CDR3 bases are TGCAGCGTTGAAGGGTACGGTGGCTACACCTTC. This encodes CSVEGYGGYTF.

The gene calls are TRBV19 and TRBJ1-5, with a tentative D call TRBD1 (5 bases). From germline, CDR1 is LNHDA and CDR2 SQIVND (reference sequence). This CDR3 is built from 13 residues. Between the trimmed V and J ends, which lost 10 bases and 4 bases, there was a span of 14 bases. CDR3 nucleotide sequence: TGTGCCACTCAGGCGGGGGGTAATCAGCCCCAGCATTTT. Its protein is CATQAGGNQPQHF.